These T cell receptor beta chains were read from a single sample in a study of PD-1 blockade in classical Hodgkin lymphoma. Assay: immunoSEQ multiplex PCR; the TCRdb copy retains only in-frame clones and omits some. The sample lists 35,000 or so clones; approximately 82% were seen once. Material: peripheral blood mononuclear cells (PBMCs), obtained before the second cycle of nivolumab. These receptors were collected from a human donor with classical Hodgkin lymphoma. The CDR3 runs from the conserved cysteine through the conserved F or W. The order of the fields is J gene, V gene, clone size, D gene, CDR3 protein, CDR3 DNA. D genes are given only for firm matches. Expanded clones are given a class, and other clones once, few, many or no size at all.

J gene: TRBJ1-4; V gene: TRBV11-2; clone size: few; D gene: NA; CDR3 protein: CASRGGVGNEKLFF; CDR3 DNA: TGTGCCAGCAGGGGAGGGGTGGGGAATGAAAAACTGTTTTTT
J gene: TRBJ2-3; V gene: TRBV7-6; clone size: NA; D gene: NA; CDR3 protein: CASGRGRTDTQYF; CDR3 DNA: TGTGCCAGTGGTCGGGGGCGCACAGATACGCAGTATTTT
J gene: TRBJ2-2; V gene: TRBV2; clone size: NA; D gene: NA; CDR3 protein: CASSEQAGTGELFF; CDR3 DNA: TGTGCCAGCAGTGAACAGGCCGGCACCGGGGAGCTGTTTTTT
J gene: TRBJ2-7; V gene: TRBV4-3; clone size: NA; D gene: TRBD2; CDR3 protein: CASSPSSGGTLEQYF; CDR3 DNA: TGCGCCAGCAGCCCATCTAGCGGGGGGACTCTCGAGCAGTACTTC
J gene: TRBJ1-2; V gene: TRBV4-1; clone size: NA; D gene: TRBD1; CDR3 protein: CASSRQGRDYGYTF; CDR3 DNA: TGCGCCAGCAGCCGACAGGGTAGAGACTATGGCTACACCTTC
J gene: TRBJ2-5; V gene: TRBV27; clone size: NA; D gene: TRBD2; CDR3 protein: CASSFLAGGQETQYF; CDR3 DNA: TGTGCCAGCAGTTTCCTAGCGGGGGGCCAAGAGACCCAGTACTTC
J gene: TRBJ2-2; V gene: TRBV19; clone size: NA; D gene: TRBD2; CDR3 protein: CASSWTSGSTGELFF; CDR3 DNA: TGTGCCAGTAGTTGGACTAGCGGGAGCACCGGGGAGCTGTTTTTT
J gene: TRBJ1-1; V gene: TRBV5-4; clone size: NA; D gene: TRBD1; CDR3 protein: CASSLDREATEAFF; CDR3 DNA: TGTGCCAGCAGCTTAGACAGGGAAGCGACTGAAGCTTTCTTT
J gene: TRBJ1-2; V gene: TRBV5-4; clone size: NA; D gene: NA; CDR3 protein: CASSLAAGGSYGYTF; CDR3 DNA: TGTGCCAGCAGCTTGGCGGCAGGAGGGTCTTATGGCTACACCTTC
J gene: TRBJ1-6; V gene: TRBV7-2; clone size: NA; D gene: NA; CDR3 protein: CASSSDGYNSPLHF; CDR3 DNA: TGTGCCAGCAGCTCGGACGGCTATAATTCACCCCTCCACTTT
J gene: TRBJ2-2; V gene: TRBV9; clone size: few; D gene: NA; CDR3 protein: CASSVAVEYTGELFF; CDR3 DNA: TGTGCCAGCAGCGTAGCTGTGGAATACACCGGGGAGCTGTTTTTT
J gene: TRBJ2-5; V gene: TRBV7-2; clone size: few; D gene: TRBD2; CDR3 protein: CASRGGETQYF; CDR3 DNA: TGTGCCAGCAGGGGGGGGGAGACCCAGTACTTC
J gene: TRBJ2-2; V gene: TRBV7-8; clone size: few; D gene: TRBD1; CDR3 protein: CASSLRTGVGTGELFF; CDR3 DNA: TGTGCCAGCAGCTTGCGGACAGGGGTGGGCACCGGGGAGCTGTTTTTT
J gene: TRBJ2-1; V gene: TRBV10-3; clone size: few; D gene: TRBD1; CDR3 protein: CAISESTGSNNEQFF; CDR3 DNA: TGTGCCATCAGTGAGTCGACAGGGTCGAACAATGAGCAGTTCTTC
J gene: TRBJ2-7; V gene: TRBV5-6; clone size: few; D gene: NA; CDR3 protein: CASSPDRLSYEQYF; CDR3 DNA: TGTGCCAGCAGCCCAGACAGGCTCTCCTACGAGCAGTACTTC
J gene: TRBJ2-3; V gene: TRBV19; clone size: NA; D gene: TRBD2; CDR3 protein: CASSIFASGGPVPYTQYF; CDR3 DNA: TGTGCCAGTAGTATATTCGCTAGCGGGGGCCCGGTCCCGTATACGCAGTATTTT
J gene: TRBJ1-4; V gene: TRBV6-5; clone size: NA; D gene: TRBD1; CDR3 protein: CASSHRGSEKLFF; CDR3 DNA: TGTGCCAGCAGTCACAGGGGGAGTGAAAAACTGTTTTTT
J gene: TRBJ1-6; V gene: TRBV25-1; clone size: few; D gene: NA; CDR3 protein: CASRNRELPSPLHF; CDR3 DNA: TGTGCCAGCAGGAACCGGGAACTACCTTCACCCCTCCACTTT
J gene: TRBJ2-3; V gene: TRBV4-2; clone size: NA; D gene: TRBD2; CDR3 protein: CASSQVTSGTDTQYF; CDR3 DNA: TGTGCCAGCAGCCAAGTGACTAGCGGCACAGATACGCAGTATTTT
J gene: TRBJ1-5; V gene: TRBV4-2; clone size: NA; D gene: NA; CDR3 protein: CASSHPGTAQPQHF; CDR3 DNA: TGTGCCAGCAGCCACCCGGGGACCGCTCAGCCCCAGCATTTT
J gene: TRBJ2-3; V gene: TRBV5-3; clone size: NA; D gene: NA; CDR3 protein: CARSSQTPDGDTQYF; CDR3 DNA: TGTGCCAGAAGCTCCCAGACCCCCGACGGAGATACGCAGTATTTT
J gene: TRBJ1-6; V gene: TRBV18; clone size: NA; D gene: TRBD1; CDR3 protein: CASSRGQAESPLHF; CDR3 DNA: TGTGCCAGCTCACGAGGACAGGCAGAATCACCCCTCCACTTT
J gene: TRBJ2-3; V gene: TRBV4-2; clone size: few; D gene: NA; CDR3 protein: CASSHRASSTDTQYF; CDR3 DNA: TGTGCCAGCAGCCACCGCGCCTCCAGCACAGATACGCAGTATTTT
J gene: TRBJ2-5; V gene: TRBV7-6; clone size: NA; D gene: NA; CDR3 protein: CASNELGGQETQYF; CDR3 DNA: TGTGCCAGCAACGAATTGGGGGGTCAAGAGACCCAGTACTTC
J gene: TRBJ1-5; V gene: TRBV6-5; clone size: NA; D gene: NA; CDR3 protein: CASSYYGDGLSQPQHF; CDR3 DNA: TGTGCCAGCAGTTACTACGGGGACGGTTTGAGTCAGCCCCAGCATTTT
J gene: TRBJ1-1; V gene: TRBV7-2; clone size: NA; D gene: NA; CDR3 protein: CASSLAGRGRVSEAFF; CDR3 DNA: TGTGCCAGCAGCTTAGCCGGGCGAGGGAGGGTTTCTGAAGCTTTCTTT
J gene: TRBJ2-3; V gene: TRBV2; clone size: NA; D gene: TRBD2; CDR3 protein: CAIPSSGGADTQYF; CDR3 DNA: TGTGCCATTCCGTCTAGCGGGGGGGCAGATACGCAGTATTTT
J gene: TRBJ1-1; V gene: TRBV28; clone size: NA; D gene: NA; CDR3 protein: CASSLGTSNEAFF; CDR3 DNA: TGTGCCAGCAGTTTGGGGACAAGTAATGAAGCTTTCTTT
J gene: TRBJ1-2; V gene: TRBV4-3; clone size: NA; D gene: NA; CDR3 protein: CASSQDRGSPTRGYTF; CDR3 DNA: TGCGCCAGCAGCCAAGATAGGGGCAGCCCGACTAGGGGCTACACCTTC
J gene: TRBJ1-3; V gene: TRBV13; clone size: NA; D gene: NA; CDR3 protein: CASSLGPGLSGNTIYF; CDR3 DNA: TGTGCCAGCAGCTTAGGGCCGGGGCTTAGTGGAAACACCATATATTTT
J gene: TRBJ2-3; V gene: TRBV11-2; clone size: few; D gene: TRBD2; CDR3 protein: CASSLAPWRGGSDTQYF; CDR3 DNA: TGTGCCAGCAGCTTAGCTCCTTGGCGGGGGGGCTCAGATACGCAGTATTTT
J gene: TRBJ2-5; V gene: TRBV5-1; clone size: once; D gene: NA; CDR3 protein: CASSLAVSGETQYF; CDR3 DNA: TGCGCCAGCAGCTTGGCGGTTAGCGGAGAGACCCAGTACTTC
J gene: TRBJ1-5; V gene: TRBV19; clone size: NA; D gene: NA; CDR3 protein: CASSTGGVSNQPQHF; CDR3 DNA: TGTGCCAGTAGTACGGGCGGGGTTAGCAATCAGCCCCAGCATTTT
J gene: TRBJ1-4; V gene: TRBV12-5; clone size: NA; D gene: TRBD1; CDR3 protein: CASGRRGTGSEKLFF; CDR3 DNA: TGTGCTAGTGGTCGGCGAGGGACAGGGAGCGAAAAACTGTTTTTT
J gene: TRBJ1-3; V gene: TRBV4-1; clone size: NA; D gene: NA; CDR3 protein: CASSQERSRDAGNTIYF; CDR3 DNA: TGCGCCAGCAGCCAAGAAAGGTCTCGGGATGCTGGAAACACCATATATTTT
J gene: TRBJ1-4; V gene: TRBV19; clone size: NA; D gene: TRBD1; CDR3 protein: CASSRGTGRNEKLFF; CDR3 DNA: TGTGCCAGTAGTAGGGGGACAGGGAGGAATGAAAAACTGTTTTTT
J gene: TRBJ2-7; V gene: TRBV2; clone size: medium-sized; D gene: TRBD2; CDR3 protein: CASNPEGLAVYEQYF; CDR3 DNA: TGTGCCAGCAATCCTGAGGGACTAGCGGTCTACGAGCAGTACTTC
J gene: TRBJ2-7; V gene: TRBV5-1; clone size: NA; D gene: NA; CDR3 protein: CASTPGTVSYEQYF; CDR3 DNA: TGCGCCAGCACCCCCGGGACGGTAAGCTACGAGCAGTACTTC
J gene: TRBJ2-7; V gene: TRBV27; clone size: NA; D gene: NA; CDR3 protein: CASTGTLSSYEQYF; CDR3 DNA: TGTGCCAGCACCGGGACTTTAAGCTCCTACGAGCAGTACTTC
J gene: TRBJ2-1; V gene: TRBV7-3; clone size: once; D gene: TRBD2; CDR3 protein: CASSSTSGVYNEQFF; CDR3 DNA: TGTGCCAGCAGCTCGACTAGCGGGGTGTACAATGAGCAGTTCTTC
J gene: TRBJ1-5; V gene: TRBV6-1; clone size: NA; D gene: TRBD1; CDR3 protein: CASSSTGLGQPQHF; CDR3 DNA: TGTGCCAGCAGTTCGACAGGGCTCGGTCAGCCCCAGCATTTT
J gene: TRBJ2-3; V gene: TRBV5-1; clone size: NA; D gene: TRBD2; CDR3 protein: CASRPGLDTDTQYF; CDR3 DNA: TGCGCCAGCAGACCGGGACTAGACACAGATACGCAGTATTTT
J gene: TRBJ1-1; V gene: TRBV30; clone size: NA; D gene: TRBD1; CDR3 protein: CAWSVGQGNTEAFF; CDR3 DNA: TGTGCCTGGAGTGTGGGACAGGGGAACACTGAAGCTTTCTTT
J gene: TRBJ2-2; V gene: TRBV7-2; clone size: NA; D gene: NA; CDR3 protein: CASSSDRNGELFF; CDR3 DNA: TGTGCCAGCAGCTCAGACAGAAACGGGGAGCTGTTTTTT
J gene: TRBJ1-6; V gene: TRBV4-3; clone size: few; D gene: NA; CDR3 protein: CASSQDLGSSPLHF; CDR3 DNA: TGCGCCAGCAGCCAAGACCTGGGCAGTTCACCCCTCCACTTT
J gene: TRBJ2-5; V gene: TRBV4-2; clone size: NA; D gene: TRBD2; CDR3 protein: CASSSRTSGWGETQYF; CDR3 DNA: TGTGCCAGCAGCTCCCGGACTAGCGGGTGGGGGGAGACCCAGTACTTC
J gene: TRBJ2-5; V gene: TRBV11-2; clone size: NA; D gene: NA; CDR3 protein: CASSFRDDASETQYF; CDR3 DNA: TGTGCCAGCAGCTTTCGGGACGACGCCTCGGAGACCCAGTACTTC
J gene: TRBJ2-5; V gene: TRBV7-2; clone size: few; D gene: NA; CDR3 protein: CASSPWGETQYF; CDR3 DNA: TGTGCCAGCAGTCCATGGGGGGAGACCCAGTACTTC
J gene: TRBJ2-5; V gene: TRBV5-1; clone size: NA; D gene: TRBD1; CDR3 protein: CASSLGTGGWSETQYF; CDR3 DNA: TGCGCCAGCAGCTTAGGGACAGGGGGCTGGAGTGAGACCCAGTACTTC